These 13 T cell receptor beta chains were sequenced from one sample in a study of regulatory T cells in long-lasting Graves disease. Regarding time point: newly diagnosed GD, antithyroid drugs for less than 3 months. Following extraction of RNA from PBMCs, that RNA was used to make the TCR library. Sequencing libraries for TCR beta were prepared with iRepertoire HTBI primers and Arm-PCR of CDR3 regions. TCRdb passed the multiplex PCR reads through MiXCR, listing each CDR3 protein once. The repertoire has about 620,000 distinct CDR3 sequences, 16% of them found once; the top ten carry 15% to 20%. These data also featured in a second study, about T cells in Graves' hyperthyroidism and ophthalmopathy.

Sequenced material: peripheral blood mononuclear cells (PBMCs), taken at new diagnosis, from a patient treated with antithyroid drugs. Receptors originate from a woman in her twenties or thirties with Graves disease.

At least ten counts were recorded for this clonotype. The chain has TRBV28 and TRBJ1-5; D ambiguous. Germline lookup yields CDR1 MDHEN and CDR2 SYDVKM. V dropped 5 bases and J dropped 0 bases, with 8 bases sitting between them. CDR3 length: 14 residues. CDR3 protein: CASSPGVSNQPQHF. The CDR3 nucleotides read TGTGCCAGCAGTCCAGGAGTTAGCAATCAGCCCCAGCATTTT.

The rearrangement uses TRBV10-2 and TRBJ2-3, with D uncertain. The CDR3 has 12 amino acids. Trimming took 7 bases from V and 6 from J, leaving 11 bases between them. Germline V gene lookup returns CDR1 WSHSY and CDR2 SAAADI. CDR3 sequence: CASTHSQDTQYF. The CDR3 DNA reads as TGCGCCAGCACGCATTCGCAGGATACGCAGTATTTT.

This chain uses TRBV11-2 with TRBJ1-2, with D possibly being TRBD1 (5 bases). Between the trimmed V and J ends, which lost 5 bases and 6 bases, there was a span of 13 bases. Germline V gene lookup returns CDR1 SGHAT and CDR2 FQNNGV. There are 13 residues in the CDR3. CDR3 sequence reads: CASSENFRDGYTF. The CDR3 region has the DNA TGTGCCAGCAGCGAAAACTTCAGGGATGGCTACACCTTC.

About this clonotype itself: A much larger clone lies one base from this, so it may be a read error. This rearrangement joins TRBV28 to TRBJ2-1; 8 bases align to TRBD2. This CDR3 has 15 residues. V shed 9 bases and J 5 bases; nucleotides not matched to a gene: 12. Germline V gene sequence: CDR1 MDHEN, CDR2 SYDVKM. CDR3 in amino acids: CARSAPGLGDNEQFF. CDR3 nucleotides: TGTGCCAGAAGTGCCCCGGGACTAGGGGACAATGAGCAGTTCTTC.

The chain carries TRBV10-3 and TRBJ2-2; the match to TRBD1 covers 9 bases. J gave up 3 bases and V 8 bases, and 4 bases lay outside the gene matches. This CDR3 region has 14 residues. CDR1 ENHRY and CDR2 SYGVKD come from the germline V gene. CDR3: CAIRRTGDTGELFF. CDR3 sequence (DNA): TGTGCCATCCGGAGGACAGGGGACACCGGGGAGCTGTTTTTT.

The rearrangement uses TRBV25-1 and TRBJ2-7; D is unclear. Germline V CDR1 and CDR2: MGHDK, SYGVNS. V shed 10 bases and J shed 0 bases, with 13 bases lying between them. The CDR3 loop spans 13 amino acids. CDR3 nucleotide sequence: TGTGCCACCCTTTCCTCCAGCTCCTACGAGCAGTACTTC. Translating it yields CATLSSSSYEQYF.

In its sample, this clonotype was seen a few times. V usage is TRBV19 and J usage is TRBJ1-5; D ambiguous. V was clipped by 3 bases and J by 4 bases, with 4 bases between them. Per the germline V gene, CDR1 is LNHDA and CDR2 is SQIVND (reference sequence). The CDR3 is 12 residues long. CDR3 DNA: TGTGCCAGTAGTATCATAAATCAGCCCCAGCATTTT. Encoded protein: CASSIINQPQHF.

J is TRBJ2-1 and V is TRBV6-5, with 13 positions matching TRBD2. CDR1 is MNHEY and CDR2 is SVGAGI in the germline V gene. Unmatched junction bases numbered 9, after V lost 4 bases and J lost 6 bases. The CDR3 has 17 amino acids. This CDR3 is CASSSPGLAGRSNEQFF. CDR3 DNA: TGTGCCAGCAGTTCACCGGGACTAGCGGGACGGAGCAATGAGCAGTTCTTC.

This clonotype was observed many times. This chain connects TRBV28 to TRBJ1-4; D is uncertain. V was trimmed by 6 bases and J by 1 base, leaving 9 bases between them. This CDR3 spans 14 amino acids. Germline CDR1 and CDR2: MDHEN and SYDVKM. CDR3 in DNA: TGTGCCAGCAGCTTAGACGGAACTAATGAAAAACTGTTTTTT. Translated, it gives CASSLDGTNEKLFF.

This clonotype was detected a few times. The chain joins TRBV20-1 to TRBJ1-2, with D possibly TRBD1 on 5 matching bases. CDR3 length equals 15 residues. V dropped 0 bases and J dropped 4 bases, with 15 bases sitting between them. CDR1 and CDR2 from the germline V gene are DFQATT and SNEGSKA (reference sequence). The CDR3 DNA is TGCAGTGCTAGAGAACCCCTGGGACGGAGCTATGGCTACACCTTC. This translates into CSAREPLGRSYGYTF.

V and J are TRBV5-1 and TRBJ2-1, with TRBD1 matching 9 bases. The CDR3 has 15 amino acids. After removal of 2 bases from V and 7 bases from J, the junction contained 7 bases not matched to a gene. Germline V gene lookup returns CDR1 SGHRS and CDR2 YFSETQ. CDR3 residues: CASSFHGTGINEQFF. The CDR3 DNA reads TGCGCCAGCAGCTTTCACGGGACAGGGATTAATGAGCAGTTCTTC. The whole variable domain, filled in from reference TRBV5-1 and TRBJ2-1, reads KAGVTQTPRYLIKTRGQQVTLSCSPISGHRSVSWYQQTPGQGLQFLFEYFSETQRNKGNFPGRFSGRQFSNSRSEMNVSTLELGDSALYLCASSFHGTGINEQFFGPGTRLTVL.

This clonotype was counted many times. The rearrangement uses TRBV7-8 and TRBJ2-1, with D possibly being TRBD2 (7 bases). The CDR3 is 21 residues long. CDR1 is SGHVS and CDR2 is FQNEAQ in the germline V gene. V lost 3 bases and J 0 bases, leaving 27 bases between the germline ends. CDR3 protein: CASSLKNRDYRVRDSYNEQFF. In DNA form, the CDR3 reads TGTGCCAGCAGCTTGAAGAACCGGGACTACAGGGTCAGGGACTCCTACAATGAGCAGTTCTTC.

In its sample, this clonotype was seen a few times. This chain uses TRBV3-1 with TRBJ2-3; no reliable D call. This CDR3 is built from 17 residues. Germline CDR1 and CDR2: LGHDT and YNNKEL (reference sequence). With 3 bases removed from V and 0 bases from J, the gap between germline ends came to 16 bases. The CDR3 is CASSHVRVTSSTDTQYF. For the CDR3, the DNA is TGTGCCAGCAGCCACGTCCGGGTCACCTCTAGCACAGATACGCAGTATTTT.